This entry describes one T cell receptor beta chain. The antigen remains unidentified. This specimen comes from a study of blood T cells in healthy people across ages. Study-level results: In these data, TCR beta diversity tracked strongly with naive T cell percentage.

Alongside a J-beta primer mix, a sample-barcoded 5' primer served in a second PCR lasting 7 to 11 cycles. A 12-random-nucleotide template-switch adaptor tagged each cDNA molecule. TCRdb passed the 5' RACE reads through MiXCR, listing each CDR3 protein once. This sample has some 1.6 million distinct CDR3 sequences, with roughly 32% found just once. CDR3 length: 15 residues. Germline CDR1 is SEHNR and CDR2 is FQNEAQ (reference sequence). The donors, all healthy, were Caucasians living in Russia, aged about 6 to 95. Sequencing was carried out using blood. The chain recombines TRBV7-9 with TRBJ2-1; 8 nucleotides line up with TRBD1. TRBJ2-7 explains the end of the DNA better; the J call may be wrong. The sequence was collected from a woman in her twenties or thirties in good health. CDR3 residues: CASSLDQGAFNEQYF. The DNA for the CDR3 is TGTGCCAGCAGCTTAGACCAGGGGGCTTTCAATGAGCAGTACTTC.